This note documents a single T cell receptor beta chain sequence. The target antigen is unknown. The data were produced by immunoSEQ multiplex PCR, yet TCRdb's version contains in-frame clones alone and is incomplete. The sample shows around 26,000 clones, around nine tenths of them seen only once. The data originate from a study of PD-L1 blockade in urothelial cancer. Study in general: Patients' atezolizumab regimen, 1,200 mg intravenously every 3 weeks, began around 2014. There were a median of about 140,000 T cells in blood samples. Study results and limitations: Better progression-free and overall survival followed lower pretreatment blood clonality.

The number of samples from each patient was between 1 and 8, taken pretreatment and on-treatment. The sample was PBMCs, taken around atezolizumab (anti-PD-L1) treatment. The TCR sequence derives from a man aged 55 to 69 with urothelial cancer.

The CDR3 region is CASNTGQGQGSPLHF. For the CDR3, the DNA is TGTGCCAGCAATACGGGACAGGGACAGGGATCACCCCTCCACTTT. This sequence joins TRBV6-5 and TRBJ1-6, with 9 bases matching TRBD1. Losses at the gene ends were 7 bases for V and 10 bases for J; bases not matched to a gene: 11. This CDR3 has 15 residues. The germline CDR1 and CDR2 sequences are MNHEY and SVGAGI.